Described below is a single TCR beta chain sequence and its context. Its antigen is as yet unknown. Profiled with immunoSEQ multiplex PCR; TCRdb holds only in-frame clones, not every one. The data contain fewer than 40,000 clones, 93% of them seen just once; the ten biggest clones take up roughly 7.9%. These data originate in a study of T cells in localized non-small cell lung cancer. CDR1 is MNHEY, CDR2 SVGAGI, per germline. This CDR3 spans 14 amino acids. V shed 2 bases and J shed 1 base, with 8 bases lying between them. Study-wide results and caveats: One tumor region alone was sequenced, and heterogeneity therefore remains possible.

The chain links TRBV6-5 to TRBJ1-1; D is possibly TRBD1 (5 bases). This receptor was taken from a female donor older than 55 with stage I lung adenocarcinoma. This specimen was peripheral blood, taken before any cancer treatment. The CDR3 DNA is TGTGCCAGCAGTTACGCAGGGCCGAACACTGAAGCTTTCTTT. Encoded protein: CASSYAGPNTEAFF.